This TCR beta chain was captured in a study of cytomegalovirus exposure and HLA in healthy donors. The CDR3 covers 16 residues. CDR1 SGHAT and CDR2 FQNNGV come from the germline V gene. The ends lost 2 bases at V and 3 bases at J; junction bases unmatched: 6. The study ran its PCR with 60 Vbeta and 13 Jbeta primers. The method was immunoSEQ multiplex PCR; TCRdb's version includes in-frame clones alone and lacks a portion of them. The sample has about 160,000 clones, approximately 78% seen once. This clonotype was sampled from a woman in her 30s in good health and CMV-seropositive. The rearrangement links TRBV11-2 to TRBJ2-2, with 7 bases fitting TRBD1. The sequencing input was PBMCs. CDR3 amino acids: CASSLRGGRDTGELFF. The DNA for the CDR3 is TGTGCCAGCAGCTTAAGAGGGGGCCGTGACACCGGGGAGCTGTTTTTT.